The 12 T cell receptor beta chains below were found in one sample sequenced in a study of cytomegalovirus exposure and HLA in healthy donors. In the PCR, 60 Vbeta and 13 Jbeta primers were used. Profiled with immunoSEQ multiplex PCR; TCRdb holds only in-frame clones, not every one. The sample records 100,000 to 150,000 clones, more than 65% being singletons. Sequenced material: PBMCs. These receptors were taken from a man aged 50-60 years in good health and CMV-seronegative.

This chain joins TRBV13 and TRBJ1-2; D possibly corresponds to TRBD1 (5 bases). CDR1 and CDR2 from the germline V gene are PRHDT and FYEKMQ (reference sequence). V lost 5 bases and J lost 1, with 11 bases in between. The CDR3 extends over 14 amino acids. The CDR3 DNA is TGTGCCAGCAGCCTAACGCAGGGTAACTATGGCTACACCTTC. Protein sequence: CASSLTQGNYGYTF.

There are a few counts of this clone. The chain has TRBV19 and TRBJ2-7; 13 positions agree with TRBD2. J lost 3 bases, V lost 4 bases, and 6 bases had no gene match. Germline V lookup: CDR1 LNHDA, CDR2 SQIVND (reference sequence). The CDR3 consists of 16 residues. In DNA form, the CDR3 reads TGTGCCAGTAGTACCCGGACTAGCGGGGGACTCTACGAGCAGTACTTC. Its translation is CASSTRTSGGLYEQYF.

The V call is TRBV7-2, the J call TRBJ2-1; a possible D gene is TRBD1 (6 bases). CDR3 size: 12 residues. Trimming took off 5 bases at V and 10 bases at J, with 12 bases between the two ends. Germline CDR1 reads SGHTA; CDR2 reads FQGNSA. The CDR3 sequence: CASSRSGTEQFF. The CDR3 DNA reads as TGTGCCAGCAGCCGTTCCGGGACAGAGCAGTTCTTC.

The CDR3 nucleotides read TGCGCCAGCGGAGACTCATATAGCAATCAGCCCCAGCATTTT. Translated: CASGDSYSNQPQHF. The chain joins TRBV10-2 to TRBJ1-5; D ambiguous. V lost 8 bases and J lost 0, with 11 bases in between. Looked up from germline, CDR1 is WSHSY and CDR2 is SAAADI. The CDR3 consists of 14 residues.

This rearrangement joins TRBV5-4 to TRBJ1-4; 8 positions agree with TRBD1. CDR3 size: 16 residues. Losses at the gene ends were 4 bases for V and 4 bases for J; bases not matched to a gene: 9. Germline V gene data show CDR1 as SGHNT and CDR2 as YYREEE (reference sequence). CDR3 loop: CASSLGQGALNEKLFF. The DNA of the CDR3 is TGTGCCAGCAGCCTAGGACAGGGAGCCCTTAATGAAAAACTGTTTTTT.

This clone was counted once. The genes are TRBV5-4 and TRBJ1-1; D possibly corresponds to TRBD1 (6 bases). CDR1 SGHNT and CDR2 YYREEE come from the germline V gene (reference sequence). This CDR3 spans 15 amino acids. Trimming took off 6 bases at V and 3 bases at J, with 18 bases between the two ends. The CDR3 loop reads CASMSSGTYDTEAFF. The CDR3 nucleotides are TGTGCCAGCATGTCCTCCGGGACATACGACACTGAAGCTTTCTTT. The whole variable domain, remainder taken from reference TRBV5-4 and TRBJ1-1, is ETGVTQSPTHLIKTRGQQVTLRCSSQSGHNTVSWYQQALGQGPQFIFQYYREEENGRGNFPPRFSGLQFPNYSSELNVNALELDDSALYLCASMSSGTYDTEAFFGQGTRLTVV.

The genes are TRBV19 and TRBJ1-6, with 7 bases lining up with TRBD1. Germline trimming cut 1 base from V and 7 bases from J; bases unmatched to any gene: 13. The CDR3 is 18 amino acids. Per germline, CDR1 LNHDA and CDR2 SQIVND (reference sequence). The CDR3 loop is CASSIGGLRTGRNSPLHF. In nucleotides, the CDR3 is TGTGCCAGTAGTATAGGGGGGCTCCGGACAGGCAGAAATTCACCCCTCCACTTT. The full variable domain, completed using reference TRBV19 and TRBJ1-6, is DGGITQSPKYLFRKEGQNVTLSCEQNLNHDAMYWYRQDPGQGLRLIYYSQIVNDFQKGDIAEGYSVSREKKESFPLTVTSAQKNPTAFYLCASSIGGLRTGRNSPLHFGNGTRLTVT.

The chain employs TRBV6-5 and TRBJ1-1; tentative D call: TRBD1 (5 bases). Trimming took off 7 bases at V and 7 bases at J, with 19 bases between the two ends. This CDR3 comprises 14 residues. Germline V CDR1 and CDR2: MNHEY, SVGAGI. The CDR3 DNA reads as TGTGCCAGCACCACCATGGGGCCTAAGGATGAAGCTTTCTTT. It specifies CASTTMGPKDEAFF.

V gene TRBV6-1 combines with J gene TRBJ2-5, with D perhaps matching TRBD1 (6 bases). The CDR3 contains 15 residues. V lost 5 bases to trimming and J lost 5 bases, with 18 bases between them. Germline V lookup: CDR1 MNHNS, CDR2 SASEGT. The CDR3 sequence is CASSTWGRVGETQYF. In nucleotides, the CDR3 is TGTGCCAGCAGTACGTGGGGGCGCGTTGGGGAGACCCAGTACTTC.

This clone was picked up a small number of times. V is TRBV4-2 and J is TRBJ1-5; TRBD1 matches 8 bases. The germline CDR1 and CDR2 sequences are LGHNA and YNFKEQ. This CDR3 has 15 residues. Trimming removed 3 bases from V and 7 bases from J; junction bases left unmatched: 8. The CDR3 DNA follows: TGTGCCAGCAGCCAGGACGGACAGGGAGGACAGCCCCAGCATTTT. It codes for CASSQDGQGGQPQHF.

The genes are TRBV7-3 and TRBJ2-5, with D possibly TRBD2 on 5 matching bases. V lost 6 bases to trimming and J lost 5 bases, with 25 bases between them. The germline gives CDR1 SGHTA, CDR2 FQGTGA. The CDR3 runs to 17 residues. Written as DNA, the CDR3 is TGTGCCAGCAGACCAACGGACCAGCCGGGAACGGTGGAGACCCAGTACTTC. Protein sequence: CASRPTDQPGTVETQYF.

CDR3 sequence reads: CAATGFGETQYF. The CDR3, as DNA: TGTGCCGCCACAGGGTTTGGGGAGACCCAGTACTTC. The rearrangement links TRBV6-6 to TRBJ2-5, with D maybe TRBD1 (6 bases). V was pared by 11 bases and J by 5 bases, with 15 bases between. The V gene's germline CDR1 is MNHNY and CDR2 SVGAGI (reference sequence). This CDR3 contains 12 residues.